These T cell receptor beta chains were read from a single sample in a study of T cell repertoires in cytomegalovirus infection. TCRdb used MiXCR to reprocess the reads, holding one entry per CDR3 protein. The sample has just over 300,000 distinct CDR3 sequences; 15% to 20% are singletons. Sequencing used PBMCs. These receptors came from a human donor in good health (CMV status not recorded). Some clones in this sample may be carry-over from other donors' samples. Each CDR3 is given with its conserved first and last residue. The D gene is left open where the match is weak. Clone size appears in some rows only: once, few, many, or a class for an expanded clone.

cdr3_nt | cdr3_aa | d_call | clone_size | j_call | v_call
TGTGCCAGCAGTGCCCAGACAGGGAGGGACCAGCCCCAGCATTTT | CASSAQTGRDQPQHF | TRBD1 | NA | TRBJ1-5 | TRBV12-3/TRBV12-4
TGTGCCAGCAGCAGTGGGATAACCGGACAGGGAGCTGGCGAGCAGTACTTC | CASSSGITGQGAGEQYF | TRBD1 | few | TRBJ2-7 | TRBV7-6
TGTGCCAGCAGTTCTCAGGGTGCCAGAACTAATGAAAAACTGTTTTTT | CASSSQGARTNEKLFF | NA | NA | TRBJ1-4 | TRBV27
TGTGCCAGCAGTGGTCGGGGGCTGTTTTTT | CASSGRGLFF | NA | NA | TRBJ1-4 | TRBV6-2/TRBV6-3
TGCGCCAGCAGCTCGTCACCCCTACAGAGTAACTATGGCTACACCTTC | CASSSSPLQSNYGYTF | NA | few | TRBJ1-2 | TRBV5-1
TGCAGTGCTAGTAGGCTAGCGGGGGTCGAGGAGACCCAGTACTTC | CSASRLAGVEETQYF | TRBD2 | NA | TRBJ2-5 | TRBV20-1
TGTGCCAGCAGCTTACAGGGATTTAGTGACGAGCAGTACTTC | CASSLQGFSDEQYF | NA | many | TRBJ2-7 | TRBV7-2
TGTGCCAGCAGTTGGACAGGGCGGACTGAAGCTTTCTTT | CASSWTGRTEAFF | TRBD1 | few | TRBJ1-1 | TRBV12-3/TRBV12-4
TGTGCCAGCAGTGAACTAGCGGGGGGGGTCGAGCAGTACTTC | CASSELAGGVEQYF | TRBD2 | NA | TRBJ2-7 | TRBV2
TGTGCCAGCAGCTTAGGCAGGCTAGTTAGAGAGACCCAGTACTTC | CASSLGRLVRETQYF | NA | many | TRBJ2-5 | TRBV7-2
TGTGCCAGCAGCTTACCAGGGAGCTCTGGAAACACCATATATTTT | CASSLPGSSGNTIYF | NA | many | TRBJ1-3 | TRBV11-2
TGTGCCACGAGCAGTAGCGACAGGGGGCTTAGGGAGCAGTACTTC | CATSSSDRGLREQYF | TRBD1 | NA | TRBJ2-7 | TRBV15
TGTGCCAGTAGCGGGACAGGGGGGCACAATGAGCAGTTCTTC | CASSGTGGHNEQFF | TRBD1 | NA | TRBJ2-1 | TRBV19
TGTGCCAGCAACAAGGGCTCTGGGGCCAACGTCCTGACTTTC | CASNKGSGANVLTF | NA | many | TRBJ2-6 | TRBV19
TGTGCCAGCAGCTTCCCCGCGGGCGGGGGGGGAGATACGCAGTATTTT | CASSFPAGGGGDTQYF | TRBD2 | NA | TRBJ2-3 | TRBV7-2
TGTGCCAGCAGCCAAGGGTCCTCAGGGTATGGCTACACCTTC | CASSQGSSGYGYTF | NA | many | TRBJ1-2 | TRBV4-2
TGTGCCAGAAGCACCCCGGGGCAGATTTACAATGAGCAGTTCTTC | CARSTPGQIYNEQFF | NA | few | TRBJ2-1 | TRBV5-3
TGTGCCAGCAGCCAAGATGGGCCACTACGTGGAAACACCATATATTTT | CASSQDGPLRGNTIYF | NA | NA | TRBJ1-3 | TRBV14
TGTGCCAGCAGCTCGGTAGGGAGTTGGGGAAAACGGCAGATCGGCTACACCTTC | CASSSVGSWGKRQIGYTF | NA | NA | TRBJ1-2 | TRBV5-3
TGTGCCAGCAGCTTAGATGGCACAGATACGCAGTATTTT | CASSLDGTDTQYF | NA | many | TRBJ2-3 | TRBV7-2
TGCAGCGCACTCGGGACATTCTCTGGAAACACCATATATTTT | CSALGTFSGNTIYF | NA | few | TRBJ1-3 | TRBV29-1
TGTGCCAGCAGCTTGGAGGGACACTTCATGAACACTGAAGCTTTCTTT | CASSLEGHFMNTEAFF | NA | NA | TRBJ1-1 | TRBV5-6
TGTGCCAGCAGATCAGGAGGGGGCCCTAATGAAAAACTGTTTTTT | CASRSGGGPNEKLFF | TRBD1 | few | TRBJ1-4 | TRBV28
TGTGCCAGCACCTACTCCCTTAACTATGGCTACACCTTC | CASTYSLNYGYTF | NA | NA | TRBJ1-2 | TRBV12-3/TRBV12-4
TGCGCCAGCAGCCAAGCGGGACAGGGGAACACCGGGGAGCTGTTTTTT | CASSQAGQGNTGELFF | TRBD1 | many | TRBJ2-2 | TRBV4-1
TGCAGTGCTAGAGTCTTAGGCGGCTCGAACATTCAGTACTTC | CSARVLGGSNIQYF | NA | NA | TRBJ2-4 | TRBV20-1
TGTGCCAGCAGCTTGAGGACAGGAGATGGCTACACCTTC | CASSLRTGDGYTF | TRBD1 | many | TRBJ1-2 | TRBV7-3
TGTGCCACCAGTATCGGGGGGTCTAGCACAGATACGCAGTATTTT | CATSIGGSSTDTQYF | TRBD2 | many | TRBJ2-3 | TRBV24-1
TGTGCCAGCAGCCATACAGGGGATAATGAAAAACTGTTTTTT | CASSHTGDNEKLFF | TRBD1 | NA | TRBJ1-4 | TRBV12-3/TRBV12-4
TGTGCCAGCAGCCGGGACAAAGTGACTGAAGCTTTCTTT | CASSRDKVTEAFF | NA | NA | TRBJ1-1 | TRBV2